Listed below are T cell receptor beta chains from one sample, sequenced in a study of radiotherapy plus CTLA-4 blockade in lung cancer. Profiled with immunoSEQ multiplex PCR; TCRdb holds only in-frame clones, not every one. The sample consists of tens of thousands of clones, around nine tenths of them appearing once. Specimen: peripheral blood, collected from a patient treated with radiotherapy plus ipilimumab. The receptors were gathered from a human donor with non-small cell lung cancer that progressed on radiotherapy plus ipilimumab. Each CDR3 is given with its conserved first and last residue. Fields, in order: J gene, V gene, D gene, CDR3 protein, CDR3 DNA. A D gene is named only where the DNA matches it firmly.

TRBJ2-3 | TRBV11-3 | TRBD2 | CASSLDGRGLVTDTQYF | TGTGCCAGCAGCTTAGATGGTAGGGGACTAGTCACAGATACGCAGTATTTT
TRBJ1-1 | TRBV10-3 | NA | CAIRGRVNTEAFF | TGTGCCATCAGGGGCAGGGTGAACACTGAAGCTTTCTTT
TRBJ2-2 | TRBV18 | NA | CASTTAVTGELFF | TGTGCCAGCACAACCGCGGTTACCGGGGAGCTGTTTTTT
TRBJ1-4 | TRBV5-8 | NA | CASSLAGYATNEKLFF | TGTGCCAGCAGCTTGGCGGGCTATGCAACTAATGAAAAACTGTTTTTT
TRBJ2-2 | TRBV10-2 | TRBD2 | CASGGVVGRLFF | TGCGCCAGCGGGGGGGTGGTTGGTCGCCTGTTTTTT
TRBJ2-3 | TRBV7-3 | NA | CASSPSGNTDTQYF | TGTGCCAGCAGCCCAAGCGGAAACACAGATACGCAGTATTTT
TRBJ2-5 | TRBV7-6 | TRBD2 | CASSLLAGSQETQYF | TGTGCCAGCAGCTTACTAGCGGGGAGCCAAGAGACCCAGTACTTC
TRBJ1-5 | TRBV4-2 | NA | CASSQDGQGDQPQHF | TGTGCCAGCAGCCAAGATGGGCAGGGCGATCAGCCCCAGCATTTT
TRBJ1-5 | TRBV27 | TRBD1 | CASSLWGQTSNQPQHF | TGTGCCAGCAGTTTATGGGGACAGACTAGCAATCAGCCCCAGCATTTT
TRBJ2-5 | TRBV28 | NA | CASSLWDKETQYF | TGTGCCAGCAGCTTATGGGACAAAGAGACCCAGTACTTC
TRBJ1-5 | TRBV19 | NA | CATSPTNRNQPQHF | TGTGCCACCTCCCCCACTAATCGCAATCAGCCCCAGCATTTT